The sequence of this TCR beta chain was determined in a study of blood T cells in healthy people across ages. Then a second PCR, running roughly 7 to 11 cycles, was carried out with a sample-barcoded 5' primer and a J-beta primer mix. TCRdb used MiXCR to reprocess the 5' RACE reads, holding one entry per CDR3 protein. The sample holds over a million distinct CDR3 sequences, 40% to 45% seen once. Researchers collected around 11 milliliters of peripheral blood from every single donor. Isolation recovered at least 6.5 million PBMCs from every sample. Each sample provided at least 5 micrograms of extracted total RNA. The table lists this clonotype with a few counts. The sample consisted of blood. This TCR was recovered from a woman between 18 and 29 years old in good health.

CDR3 bases: TGTGCCAGCAGAGCGACAGTCAATCAGCCCCAGCATTTT. Protein sequence: CASRATVNQPQHF. V usage is TRBV6-5 and J usage is TRBJ1-5; the D gene is possibly TRBD1 (5 bases). Trimming took off 6 bases at V and 3 bases at J, with 9 bases between the two ends. Germline CDR1 and CDR2: MNHEY and SVGAGI. This CDR3 contains 13 residues.